The sequence of this TCR beta chain was determined in a study of CD8 T cells in Susac syndrome. Random hexamers were used to reverse transcribe the RNA input (about 0.45 to 1 ug). TCRdb re-derived calls from the immunoSEQ multiplex PCR reads in MiXCR, one entry per CDR3 protein. The sample lists 150,000 to 160,000 distinct CDR3 sequences, around 95% seen once, with roughly 0.15% in the top ten. The CDR3 is 15 residues long. The germline V gene has CDR1 LNHDA and CDR2 SQIVND (reference sequence). V shed 0 bases and J 8 bases; nucleotides not matched to a gene: 8. The V and J genes are TRBV19 and TRBJ1-2, with 8 bases matching TRBD1. The TCR comes from a human donor with Susac syndrome. The sequenced sample was CD4+ T cells from PBMCs. The CDR3 sequence: CASSIDRSRGRGYTF. CDR3 DNA sequence: TGTGCCAGTAGTATAGATCGGTCCAGGGGGCGAGGCTACACCTTC.